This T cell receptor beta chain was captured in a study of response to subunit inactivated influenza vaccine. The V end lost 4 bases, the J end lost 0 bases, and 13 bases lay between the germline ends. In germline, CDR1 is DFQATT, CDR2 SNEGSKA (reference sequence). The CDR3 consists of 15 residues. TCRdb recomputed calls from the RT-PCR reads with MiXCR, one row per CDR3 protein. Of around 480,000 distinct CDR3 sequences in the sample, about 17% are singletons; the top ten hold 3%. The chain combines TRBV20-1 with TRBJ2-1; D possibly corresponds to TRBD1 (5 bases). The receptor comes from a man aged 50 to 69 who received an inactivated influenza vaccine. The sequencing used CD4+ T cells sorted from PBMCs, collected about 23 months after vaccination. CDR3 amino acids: CSAILGAFSYNEQFF. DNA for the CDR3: TGCAGTGCTATCCTAGGGGCCTTCTCCTACAATGAGCAGTTCTTC.